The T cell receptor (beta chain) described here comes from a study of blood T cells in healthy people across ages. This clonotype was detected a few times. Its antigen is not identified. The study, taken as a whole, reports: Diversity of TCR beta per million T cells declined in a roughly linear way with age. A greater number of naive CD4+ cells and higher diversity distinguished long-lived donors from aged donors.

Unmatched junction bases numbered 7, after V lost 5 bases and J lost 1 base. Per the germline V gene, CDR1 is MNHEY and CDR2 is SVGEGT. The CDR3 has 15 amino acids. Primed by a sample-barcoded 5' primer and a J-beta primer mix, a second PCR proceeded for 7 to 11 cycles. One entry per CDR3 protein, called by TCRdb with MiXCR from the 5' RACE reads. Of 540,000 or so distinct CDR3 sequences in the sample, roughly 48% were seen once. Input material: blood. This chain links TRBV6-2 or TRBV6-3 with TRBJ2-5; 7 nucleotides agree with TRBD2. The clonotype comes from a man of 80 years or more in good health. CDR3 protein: CASSRSRTSQETQYF. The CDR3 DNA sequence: TGTGCCAGCAGTCGCTCCAGGACTAGCCAAGAGACCCAGTACTTC.